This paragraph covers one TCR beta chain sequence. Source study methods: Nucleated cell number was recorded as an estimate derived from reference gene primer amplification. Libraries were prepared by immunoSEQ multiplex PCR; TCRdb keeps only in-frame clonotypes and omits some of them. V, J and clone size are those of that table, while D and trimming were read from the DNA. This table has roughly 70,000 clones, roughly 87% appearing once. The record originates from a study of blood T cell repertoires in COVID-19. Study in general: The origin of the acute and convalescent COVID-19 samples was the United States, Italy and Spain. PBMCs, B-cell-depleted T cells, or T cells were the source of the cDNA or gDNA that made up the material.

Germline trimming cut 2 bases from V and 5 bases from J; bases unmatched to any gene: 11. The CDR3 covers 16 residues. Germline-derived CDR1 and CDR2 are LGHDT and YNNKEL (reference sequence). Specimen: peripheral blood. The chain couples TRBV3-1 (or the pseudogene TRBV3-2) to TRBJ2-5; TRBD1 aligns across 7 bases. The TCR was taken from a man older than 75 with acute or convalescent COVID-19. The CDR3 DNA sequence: TGTGCCAGCAGCCAACTAATGACAGGGTCCGGGGAGACCCAGTACTTC. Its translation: CASSQLMTGSGETQYF.